The rows below give T cell receptor beta chains drawn from one sample of a study of blood T cell repertoires in COVID-19. Libraries were prepared by immunoSEQ multiplex PCR; TCRdb keeps only in-frame clonotypes and omits some of them. The data contain a few hundred thousand clones, approximately 90% of them singletons. Sequenced material: PBMCs or T cells enriched from blood (not recorded which). Every receptor here comes from a woman aged 40 to 55 who had been exposed to COVID-19. Each CDR3 is given with its conserved first and last residue. D genes are given only for firm matches. Not all rows give a size; the values are once, few, many and, for expanded clones, a class.

V	D	J	size	CDR3	DNA
TRBV7-3	TRBD2	TRBJ2-5	-	CASSLGLAGRGTQYF	TGTGCCAGCAGCTTGGGGCTAGCGGGACGTGGGACCCAGTACTTC
TRBV24-1	TRBD1	TRBJ1-2	-	CATSAHGTAYGYTF	TGTGCCACCAGCGCCCACGGGACAGCATATGGCTACACCTTC
TRBV19	TRBD2	TRBJ2-2	once	CASSPGSGVLAGGNTGELFF	TGTGCCAGTAGTCCAGGGTCAGGGGTGCTAGCGGGGGGCAACACCGGGGAGCTGTTTTTT
TRBV5-6	-	TRBJ2-3	-	CASRLSGLIITDTQYF	TGTGCCAGCAGATTGTCGGGACTTATAATCACAGATACGCAGTATTTT
TRBV3-1/TRBV3-2	TRBD2	TRBJ2-3	-	CASSQLAGGVLITDTQYF	TGTGCCAGCAGCCAACTAGCGGGCGGTGTTCTTATCACAGATACGCAGTATTTT
TRBV5-1	-	TRBJ1-4	-	CASSLGDTYNEKLFF	TGCGCCAGCAGCTTGGGGGACACCTATAATGAAAAACTGTTTTTT
TRBV10-2	-	TRBJ2-5	-	CASSPLGVGETQYF	TGCGCCAGCAGTCCCCTCGGGGTAGGGGAGACCCAGTACTTC
TRBV11-2	TRBD1	TRBJ1-2	once	CASSGDRGLGYTF	TGTGCCAGCAGCGGGGACAGGGGGCTTGGCTACACCTTC
TRBV19	-	TRBJ1-1	-	CASIERASMNTEAFF	TGTGCCAGTATTGAGAGAGCTTCCATGAACACTGAAGCTTTCTTT
TRBV2	TRBD2	TRBJ2-2	once	CASIAGGQAGELFF	TGTGCCAGCATAGCGGGGGGCCAGGCCGGGGAGCTGTTTTTT
TRBV27	-	TRBJ1-1	-	CASSLSRVNTEAFF	TGTGCCAGCAGTTTGAGTCGGGTGAACACTGAAGCTTTCTTT
TRBV6-1	TRBD1	TRBJ1-1	-	CASSETGENTEAFF	TGTGCCAGCAGTGAAACAGGGGAGAACACTGAAGCTTTCTTT
TRBV4-3	TRBD1	TRBJ1-2	-	CASSQAGTGINYGYTF	TGCGCCAGCAGCCAAGCCGGGACAGGGATTAACTATGGCTACACCTTC
TRBV7-8	-	TRBJ1-1	once	CASSPGAAMNTEAFF	TGTGCCAGCAGCCCAGGGGCGGCAATGAACACTGAAGCTTTCTTT
TRBV13	-	TRBJ2-3	-	CASSLGSGIADTQYF	TGTGCCAGCAGCTTAGGTTCGGGGATCGCAGATACGCAGTATTTT
TRBV27	-	TRBJ2-7	-	CASSPANSYEQYF	TGTGCCAGCAGTCCCGCTAATTCCTACGAGCAGTACTTC
TRBV7-2	-	TRBJ2-7	-	CASSLGQVNSYEQYF	TGTGCCAGCAGCTTAGGACAGGTGAACTCCTACGAGCAGTACTTC
TRBV28	-	TRBJ2-7	-	CASGYKAYEQYF	TGTGCCAGCGGCTACAAAGCGTACGAGCAGTACTTC
TRBV18	-	TRBJ1-1	-	CASSPAEITGTQIGKAFF	TGTGCCAGCTCACCAGCAGAAATAACCGGGACTCAAATTGGAAAAGCTTTCTTT
TRBV7-9	TRBD1	TRBJ1-6	-	CASSLEWDRDTQSTPLHF	TGTGCCAGCAGCTTAGAGTGGGACAGGGACACCCAGTCGACACCCCTCCACTTT
TRBV19	-	TRBJ2-2	-	CASSIGGVGGELFF	TGTGCCAGTAGTATTGGCGGGGTTGGCGGGGAGCTGTTTTTT
TRBV29-1	-	TRBJ1-5	-	CSARVRGQPQHF	TGCAGCGCGAGAGTCAGGGGCCAGCCCCAGCATTTT
TRBV7-2	TRBD1	TRBJ1-5	-	CASSPRTGVQPQHF	TGTGCCAGCAGCCCCCGGACAGGGGTCCAGCCCCAGCATTTT
TRBV7-3	TRBD2	TRBJ2-3	-	CASSPRGGTSGKDTQYF	TGTGCCAGCAGCCCCCGGGGGGGAACTAGCGGAAAAGATACGCAGTATTTT
TRBV27	TRBD2	TRBJ2-1	-	CASSLLTQLRGSLYNEQFF	TGTGCCAGCAGTTTACTTACCCAGTTGCGCGGGAGCCTCTACAATGAGCAGTTCTTC
TRBV7-8	-	TRBJ2-7	few	CASSLAAGYEQYF	TGTGCCAGCAGCTTAGCCGCCGGTTACGAGCAGTACTTC
TRBV7-9	TRBD2	TRBJ2-1	once	CASSFEGGREVFF	TGTGCCAGCAGCTTTGAAGGTGGGCGGGAGGTGTTCTTC
TRBV7-9	-	TRBJ2-5	-	CASSLGRLNQETQYF	TGTGCCAGCAGCTTGGGCCGACTAAACCAAGAGACCCAGTACTTC
TRBV24-1	-	TRBJ2-1	-	CATSDLRGSGSYNEQFF	TGTGCCACCAGTGATTTAAGGGGGAGCGGCTCCTACAATGAGCAGTTCTTC
TRBV29-1	-	TRBJ2-5	-	CSVVFPSLETQYF	TGCAGCGTTGTATTTCCTAGCCTGGAGACCCAGTACTTC
TRBV3-1/TRBV3-2	TRBD2	TRBJ2-1	-	CASSLRGRTYNEQFF	TGTGCCAGCAGCCTTCGCGGGAGGACCTACAATGAGCAGTTCTTC
TRBV7-3	TRBD1	TRBJ2-7	-	CASSYRGGAGEQYF	TGTGCCAGCAGCTACAGGGGTGGGGCAGGTGAGCAGTACTTC
TRBV7-8	TRBD2	TRBJ2-7	-	CASSLAVGSGKSGEQYF	TGTGCCAGCAGCTTAGCTGTCGGTAGCGGGAAGTCTGGAGAGCAGTACTTC
TRBV24-1	-	TRBJ2-5	-	CATSDWGREETQYF	TGTGCCACCAGTGATTGGGGCAGGGAAGAGACCCAGTACTTC
TRBV7-9	-	TRBJ2-2	once	CASSSFGRNGPGELFF	TGTGCCAGCAGCTCCTTTGGGAGGAACGGACCCGGGGAGCTGTTTTTT
TRBV2	-	TRBJ2-7	-	CASSENRHSYEQYF	TGTGCCAGCAGTGAAAACAGACACTCCTACGAGCAGTACTTC
TRBV7-9	TRBD1	TRBJ1-1	-	CASSFTGGSTEAFF	TGTGCCAGCAGCTTTACAGGGGGAAGCACTGAAGCTTTCTTT
TRBV5-1	-	TRBJ2-1	-	CASSTGLVDNEQFF	TGCGCCAGCAGCACCGGACTGGTAGACAATGAGCAGTTCTTC
TRBV30	-	TRBJ1-2	-	CAWSPENQGGYTF	TGTGCCTGGAGTCCGGAGAATCAGGGGGGCTACACCTTC
TRBV5-1	TRBD2	TRBJ2-1	-	CASSLAGTSGDNEQFF	TGCGCCAGCAGCTTGGCCGGGACTAGCGGGGACAATGAGCAGTTCTTC
TRBV19	-	TRBJ1-5	-	CASSDPDGISNQPQHF	TGTGCCAGTAGCGACCCGGACGGGATAAGCAATCAGCCCCAGCATTTT
TRBV10-3	TRBD2	TRBJ2-1	-	CAIRGTSGRYNEQFF	TGTGCCATCAGGGGGACTAGCGGGCGATACAATGAGCAGTTCTTC
TRBV29-1	-	TRBJ1-4	-	CSVRAGNEKLFF	TGCAGCGTTAGGGCGGGGAATGAAAAACTGTTTTTT
TRBV9	TRBD1	TRBJ2-5	-	CASSVGQGVLETQYF	TGTGCCAGCAGCGTAGGGCAGGGGGTCCTAGAGACCCAGTACTTC
TRBV19	-	TRBJ1-6	-	CASRGLNSPLHF	TGTGCCAGTAGGGGGCTCAATTCACCCCTCCACTTT
TRBV19	-	TRBJ2-3	-	CASSKQGPTDTQYF	TGTGCCAGTAGTAAACAGGGCCCCACAGATACGCAGTATTTT
TRBV19	TRBD1	TRBJ1-4	-	CASGAGQGFREKLFF	TGTGCCAGCGGAGCGGGACAGGGTTTTCGTGAAAAACTGTTTTTT
TRBV9	TRBD1	TRBJ1-1	-	CASSVGTGWVGNTEAFF	TGTGCCAGCAGCGTCGGGACAGGGTGGGTTGGGAACACTGAAGCTTTCTTT
TRBV30	-	TRBJ1-6	-	CAWSVPNLSSYNSPLHF	TGTGCCTGGAGTGTACCTAATTTGAGCTCCTATAATTCACCCCTCCACTTT
TRBV19	-	TRBJ2-4	-	CASSIRKGVNIQYF	TGTGCCAGTAGTATTCGTAAGGGGGTGAACATTCAGTACTTC
TRBV30	-	TRBJ2-5	-	CAWRPGTETQYF	TGTGCCTGGAGACCCGGTACAGAGACCCAGTACTTC
TRBV7-2	TRBD2	TRBJ2-7	once	CASSLGLAGGLYEQYF	TGTGCCAGCAGCTTAGGACTAGCGGGAGGGCTGTACGAGCAGTACTTC
TRBV5-6	-	TRBJ1-4	once	CASSLGPQSSGILPF	TGTGCCAGCAGCTTGGGGCCACAGTCGTCGGGAATCCTTCCCTTT
TRBV11-2	TRBD1	TRBJ1-4	once	CASSSPPGQPNEKLFF	TGTGCCAGCAGCTCCCCCCCGGGACAGCCTAATGAAAAACTGTTTTTT
TRBV5-1	-	TRBJ2-5	-	CASSVRGAGTETQYF	TGCGCCAGCAGCGTTCGGGGGGCAGGGACAGAGACCCAGTACTTC
TRBV3-1/TRBV3-2	TRBD1	TRBJ1-2	-	CASSQDTGAGGYTF	TGTGCCAGCAGCCAAGATACAGGGGCGGGTGGCTACACCTTC
TRBV10-1	-	TRBJ2-7	-	CASSESLKGDPYEQYF	TGCGCCAGCAGTGAGTCGTTGAAGGGAGACCCCTACGAGCAGTACTTC